This paragraph reports one T cell receptor beta chain. The authors' processing: Cell counts per sample came from amplifying reference gene primers. Assay used: immunoSEQ multiplex PCR; TCRdb lists only in-frame clones, some missing. The V and J calls and the clone size are those of that table, but D and trimming were determined from the DNA. The data show tens of thousands of clones, about 90% seen once. The entry originates in a study of blood T cell repertoires in COVID-19. Looking at the study overall: The United States, Italy and Spain provided the acute and convalescent COVID-19 samples. From T cells, B-cell-depleted T cells, or PBMCs came the material, which was cDNA or gDNA.

Germline V gives CDR1 SGHNT, CDR2 YYREEE (reference sequence). V lost 3 bases and J lost 5; bases outside the gene matches: 4. This CDR3 spans 14 amino acids. The chain links TRBV5-4 to TRBJ1-4, with 7 positions matching TRBD1. The specimen was peripheral blood. The sequence came from a human donor with active COVID-19. The donor label of this sample is uncertain. CDR3 protein: CASSSPGQNEKLFF. The DNA of the CDR3 is TGTGCCAGCAGCTCACCGGGACAGAATGAAAAACTGTTTTTT.